This T cell receptor (beta chain) is drawn from a study of persistence of HIV-infected CD4 T cells. In regard to this clone: Its antigen is currently unknown.

This CDR3 region has 14 residues. Germline CDR1 reads MDHEN; CDR2 reads SYDVKM. Deletions cut 5 bases from V and 3 bases from J, with 14 bases between. Overlapping HIV-1 Gag 15-mer peptides at 0.8 to 1 ug per peptide per mL were used. Sorting of responding CD4+ T cells relied on upregulated CD40 ligand together with CD69. Sequencing used immunoSEQ version 4 in survey mode. Some clones are missing from TCRdb's copy, which holds only in-frame ones; the method was immunoSEQ multiplex PCR. The data contain roughly 9,100 clones, more than 65% of them singletons. The J gene is TRBJ2-7, the V gene TRBV28; D tentatively reads TRBD1 or TRBD2 (5 bases each). The receptor was derived from an adult woman with HIV who was CMV-seropositive. The sequences come from CD4+ T cells sorted from PBMCs after approximately 19-hour stimulation, collected from a patient who received antiretroviral therapy. For the CDR3, the DNA is TGTGCCAGCAGTCTTACGGGGCTAAGCTACGAGCAGTACTTC. Translating gives CASSLTGLSYEQYF. The full variable domain, completed using reference TRBV28 and TRBJ2-7, is DVKVTQSSRYLVKRTGEKVFLECVQDMDHENMFWYRQDPGLGLRLIYFSYDVKMKEKGDIPEGYSVSREKKERFSLILESASTNQTSMYLCASSLTGLSYEQYFGPGTRLTVT.